The 14 T cell receptor beta chains listed next were all sequenced from one sample in a study of cytomegalovirus exposure and HLA in healthy donors (dated 2017 in TCRdb). Library construction relied on the immunoSEQ multiplex PCR assay. For the multiplex PCR, a mixture combining 60 forward primers for TCR Vbeta segments and 13 reverse primers for TCR Jbeta segments was used. Drawn from immuneACCESS, this table holds only the in-frame rearrangements with V and J called that TCRdb kept. Clones are partly lost; checked studies trace under half to an unresolved V gene and leave the rest unexplained. The sample table shows over 85,000 clones, and about 80% are seen once. The biggest ten clones account for under 3% of the sample. The sample consisted of PBMCs. These receptors all come from a woman between 55 and 75 years old in good health and CMV-seropositive.

The chain combines TRBV10-2 with TRBJ2-7; possibly TRBD1 for D (5 bases). Trimming removed 2 bases from V and 3 bases from J, with 14 bases in between. This CDR3 has 15 residues. Germline loops: CDR1 WSHSY, CDR2 SAAADI. This CDR3 is CASSEDRPGIYEQYF. The CDR3 coding sequence is TGCGCCAGCAGTGAGGATCGGCCAGGGATCTACGAGCAGTACTTC.

V gene TRBV19 combines with J gene TRBJ1-1, with 9 bases fitting TRBD1. The CDR3 extends over 18 amino acids. CDR1 and CDR2 (germline): LNHDA, SQIVND (reference sequence). Unmatched junction bases numbered 17, after V lost 9 bases and J lost 0 bases. For the CDR3, the DNA is TGTGCCAGCTTTAGATCTGCGACAGGGGGTTCGATGAACACTGAAGCTTTCTTT. Protein: CASFRSATGGSMNTEAFF.

This clone was observed a single time. The genes are TRBV27 and TRBJ1-2; D not certain. V was cut by 7 bases and J by 4 bases, with 10 bases left in between. The CDR3 totals 12 residues. CDR1 and CDR2 from the germline V gene are MNHEY and SMNVEV (reference sequence). The DNA of the CDR3 is TGTGCCAGCAAGGGAGGCCGCTATGGCTACACCTTC. It is translated as CASKGGRYGYTF.

The chain links TRBV15 to TRBJ2-7; a weak D match, TRBD2 (5 bases). V was shortened by 0 bases and J by 7 bases, with 16 bases between the two germline ends. The CDR3 runs 15 residues. Germline V gene sequence: CDR1 LNHNV, CDR2 YYDKDF (reference sequence). CDR3 sequence: CATSRDRGDLAEQYF. The DNA for the CDR3 is TGTGCCACCAGCAGAGATCGCGGAGATTTAGCGGAGCAGTACTTC.

V usage is TRBV7-2 and J usage is TRBJ1-1; D unclear. The CDR3 is 13 amino acids. The germline V gene has CDR1 SGHTA and CDR2 FQGNSA. V was trimmed by 5 bases and J by 1 base, leaving 8 bases between them. The CDR3: CASSTARNTEAFF. The DNA for the CDR3 is TGTGCCAGCAGCACCGCTAGGAACACTGAAGCTTTCTTT.

The J gene is TRBJ2-7, the V gene TRBV1; the table's D call, TRBD2, has no DNA check behind it. TRBV1 is assigned pseudogene status. CDR3 size: 15 residues. The CDR3 sequence: CTSSQVGGRANEQYF. The DNA for the CDR3 is TGCACCAGCAGCCAAGTAGGTGGGAGGGCCAACGAGCAGTACTTC.

In its sample, this clone was seen once. DNA for the CDR3: TGTGCCAGCAGCCAAGATAGACTAAGATTACTGTATTTT. Protein product: CASSQDRLRLLYF. The chain uses TRBV4-2 and TRBJ2-3, with D perhaps TRBD2 (5 bases). There are 13 residues in the CDR3. CDR1 and CDR2 from the germline V gene are LGHNA and YNFKEQ. V lost 0 bases to trimming and J lost 14 bases, with 15 bases between them.

V usage is TRBV27 and J usage is TRBJ2-3; 10 bases align to TRBD1. The CDR3 contains 17 residues. Germline V gene data show CDR1 as MNHEY and CDR2 as SMNVEV (reference sequence). Unmatched junction bases numbered 10, after V lost 0 bases and J lost 7 bases. The CDR3 loop reads CASSLSAGTGAFYTQYF. DNA of the CDR3: TGTGCCAGCAGTTTATCGGCCGGGACAGGGGCTTTTTATACGCAGTATTTT.

This clone has only one observation. The J gene is TRBJ2-7, the V gene TRBV30; 7 nucleotides line up with TRBD1. CDR1 is GTSNPN, CDR2 SVGIG, per germline (reference sequence). This CDR3 has 15 amino acids. V shed 0 bases, J shed 5 bases, and the junction held 10 bases outside the gene matches. The chain's CDR3 is CAWSVPERGRNEQYF. CDR3 DNA sequence: TGTGCCTGGAGTGTACCGGAAAGGGGGCGAAACGAGCAGTACTTC.

The gene calls are TRBV28 and TRBJ1-5, with no clear D. The V end lost 0 bases, the J end lost 7 bases, and 16 bases lay between the germline ends. CDR3 length: 16 amino acids. From germline, CDR1 is MDHEN and CDR2 SYDVKM. The CDR3 sequence: CASSLWDRGRRQPQHF. CDR3 nucleotides: TGTGCCAGCAGTTTATGGGATCGGGGAAGGCGCCAGCCCCAGCATTTT.

The rearrangement links TRBV28 to TRBJ1-2; D remains ambiguous. This CDR3 is built from 13 residues. Between the trimmed V and J ends, which lost 6 bases and 6 bases, there was a span of 14 bases. Germline values: CDR1 MDHEN, CDR2 SYDVKM. As DNA, the CDR3 is TGTGCCAGCAGCCGCGAGGAGCTGGATGGCTACACCTTC. Its translation is CASSREELDGYTF.

This clone was seen more than once but under ten times. The rearrangement links TRBV9 to TRBJ2-2; 10 bases fit TRBD2. The germline V gene encodes CDR1 SGDLS and CDR2 YYNGEE. J lost 5 bases, V lost 3 bases, and 13 bases had no gene match. CDR3 length equals 18 residues. CDR3 sequence reads: CASSDHEASGSWTGELFF. In nucleotides, the CDR3 is TGTGCCAGCAGCGACCATGAGGCTAGCGGGAGTTGGACCGGGGAGCTGTTTTTT.

CDR3 nucleotide sequence: TGTGCCAGCAGTCCCCTAGTCATCGACGAGCAGTACTTC. Its translation is CASSPLVIDEQYF. This chain connects TRBV28 to TRBJ2-7; D uncertain. V lost 5 bases to trimming and J lost 5 bases, with 13 bases between them. Germline assignment: CDR1 MDHEN and CDR2 SYDVKM. The CDR3 has 13 residues. Looking up the rest from reference TRBV28 and TRBJ2-7 gives the full variable domain: DVKVTQSSRYLVKRTGEKVFLECVQDMDHENMFWYRQDPGLGLRLIYFSYDVKMKEKGDIPEGYSVSREKKERFSLILESASTNQTSMYLCASSPLVIDEQYFGPGTRLTVT.

The CDR3 loop is CASSPDRGLFYEQYF. The CDR3 bases are TGTGCCAGCTCACCCGACAGGGGGCTGTTCTACGAGCAGTACTTC. This chain joins TRBV18 and TRBJ2-7, with 10 nucleotides matching TRBD1. Germline V gives CDR1 KGHSH, CDR2 LQKENI. The V gene end was trimmed by 3 bases and the J gene end by 3 bases; junction bases not matched to a gene: 5. This CDR3 is built from 15 residues.